The clone carrying this TCR beta chain was picked up a small number of times. These data are taken from a study of spatial heterogeneity in lung cancer. On the study more broadly: Detection consistently captured more beta-chain sequences than alpha-chain sequences. Mean representation of each unique TCR and UMI combination in the raw reads exceeded nine occurrences.

Single TCR cDNA molecules each had their own unique molecular identifier. TCRdb reprocessed the 5' RACE reads with MiXCR, giving one entry per CDR3 protein. The sample holds about 38,000 distinct CDR3 sequences; 5% to 5.5% are singletons and the top ten take approximately 25%. This CDR3 spans 17 amino acids. Germline lookup yields CDR1 SGHVS and CDR2 FNYEAQ. The V segment lost 3 bases and the J segment 3 bases; nucleotides outside the gene matches: 7. Time point noted: sample taken at primary tumor resection. Whole RNA, isolated from tumor, nontumor lung or frozen PBMC, was sequenced without prior sorting.

The sequencing used PBMCs, collected at surgery. The TCR comes from a female donor with early-stage non-small cell lung cancer. The gene calls are TRBV7-6 and TRBJ2-1, with 11 bases lining up with TRBD2. Here the CDR3 reads CASSLVTSGDLYNEQFF. The DNA of the CDR3 is TGTGCCAGCAGCTTGGTGACTAGCGGGGACCTCTACAATGAGCAGTTCTTC.